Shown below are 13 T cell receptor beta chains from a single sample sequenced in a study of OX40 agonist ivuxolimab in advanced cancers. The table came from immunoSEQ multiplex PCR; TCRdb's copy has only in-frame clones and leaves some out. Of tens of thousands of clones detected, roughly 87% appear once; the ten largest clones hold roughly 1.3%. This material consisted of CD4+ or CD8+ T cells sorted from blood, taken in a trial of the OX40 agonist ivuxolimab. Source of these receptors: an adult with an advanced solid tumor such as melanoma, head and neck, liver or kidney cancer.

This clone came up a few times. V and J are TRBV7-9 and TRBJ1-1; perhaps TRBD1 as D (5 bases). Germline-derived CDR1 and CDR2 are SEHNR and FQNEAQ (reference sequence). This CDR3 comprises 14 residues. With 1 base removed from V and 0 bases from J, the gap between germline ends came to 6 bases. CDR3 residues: CASSLGQMNTEAFF. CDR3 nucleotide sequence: TGTGCCAGCAGCTTAGGACAGATGAACACTGAAGCTTTCTTT.

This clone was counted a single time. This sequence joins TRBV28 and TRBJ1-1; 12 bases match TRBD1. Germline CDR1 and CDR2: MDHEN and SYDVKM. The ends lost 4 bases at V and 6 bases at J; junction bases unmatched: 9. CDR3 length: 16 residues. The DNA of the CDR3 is TGTGCCAGCAGTTCCTCAGGGACAGGGGGCGAAGCTGAAGCTTTCTTT. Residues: CASSSSGTGGEAEAFF. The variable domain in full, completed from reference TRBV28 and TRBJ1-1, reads DVKVTQSSRYLVKRTGEKVFLECVQDMDHENMFWYRQDPGLGLRLIYFSYDVKMKEKGDIPEGYSVSREKKERFSLILESASTNQTSMYLCASSSSGTGGEAEAFFGQGTRLTVV.

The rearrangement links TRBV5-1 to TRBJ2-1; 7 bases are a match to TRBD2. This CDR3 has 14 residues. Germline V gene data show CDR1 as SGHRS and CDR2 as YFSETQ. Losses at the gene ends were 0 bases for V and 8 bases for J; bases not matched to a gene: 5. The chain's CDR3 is CASSLGGGRDEQFF. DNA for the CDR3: TGCGCCAGCAGCTTGGGGGGAGGGAGAGATGAGCAGTTCTTC.

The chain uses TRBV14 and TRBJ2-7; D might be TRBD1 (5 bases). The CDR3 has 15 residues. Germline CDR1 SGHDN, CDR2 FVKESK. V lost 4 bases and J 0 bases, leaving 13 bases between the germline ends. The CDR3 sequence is CASSPFGARSYEQYF. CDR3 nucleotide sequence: TGTGCCAGCAGCCCCTTTGGGGCGCGCTCCTACGAGCAGTACTTC.

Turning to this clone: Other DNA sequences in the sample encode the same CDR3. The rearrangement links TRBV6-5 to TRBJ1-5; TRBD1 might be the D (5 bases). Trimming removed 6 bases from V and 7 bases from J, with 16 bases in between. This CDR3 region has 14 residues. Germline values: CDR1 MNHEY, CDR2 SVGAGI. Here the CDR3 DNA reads TGTGCCAGCAGCCGCGGGGGGGTAGGACAGCCCCAGCATTTT. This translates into CASSRGGVGQPQHF.

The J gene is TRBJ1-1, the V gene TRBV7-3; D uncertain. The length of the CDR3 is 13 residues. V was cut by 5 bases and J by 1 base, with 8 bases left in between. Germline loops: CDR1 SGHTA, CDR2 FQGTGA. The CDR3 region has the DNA TGTGCCAGCAGCCGTCCCGGGAACACTGAAGCTTTCTTT. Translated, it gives CASSRPGNTEAFF.

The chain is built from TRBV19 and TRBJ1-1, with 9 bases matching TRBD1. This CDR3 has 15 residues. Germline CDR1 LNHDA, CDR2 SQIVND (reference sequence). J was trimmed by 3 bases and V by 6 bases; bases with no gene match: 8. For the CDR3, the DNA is TGTGCCAGTAGCCACACAGGGGGCCGGTACACTGAAGCTTTCTTT. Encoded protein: CASSHTGGRYTEAFF.

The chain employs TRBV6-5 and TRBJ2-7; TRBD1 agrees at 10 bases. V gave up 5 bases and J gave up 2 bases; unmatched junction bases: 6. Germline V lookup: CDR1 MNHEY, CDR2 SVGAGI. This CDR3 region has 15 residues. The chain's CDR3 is CASSRPGTGAYEQYF. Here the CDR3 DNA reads TGTGCCAGCAGTCGCCCTGGGACAGGGGCCTACGAGCAGTACTTC.

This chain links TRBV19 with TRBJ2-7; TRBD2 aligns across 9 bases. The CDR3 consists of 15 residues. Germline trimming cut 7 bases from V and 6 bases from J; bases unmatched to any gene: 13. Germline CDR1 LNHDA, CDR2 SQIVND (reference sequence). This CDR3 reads CASKGGIAGDGEQYF. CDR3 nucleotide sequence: TGTGCCAGTAAGGGTGGGATAGCGGGAGACGGCGAGCAGTACTTC.

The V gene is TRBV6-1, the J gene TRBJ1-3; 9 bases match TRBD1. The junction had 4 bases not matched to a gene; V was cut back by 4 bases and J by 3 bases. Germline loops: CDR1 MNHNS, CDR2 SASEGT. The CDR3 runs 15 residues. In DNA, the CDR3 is TGTGCCAGCAGTGGGGGACAGGGTTATGGAAACACCATATATTTT. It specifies CASSGGQGYGNTIYF.

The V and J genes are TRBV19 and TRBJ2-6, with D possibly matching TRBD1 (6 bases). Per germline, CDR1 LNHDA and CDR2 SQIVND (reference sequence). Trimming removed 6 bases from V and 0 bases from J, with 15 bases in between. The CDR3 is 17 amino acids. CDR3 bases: TGTGCCAGTAGGCTAGGACAGAGAAACTCTGGGGCCAACGTCCTGACTTTC. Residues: CASRLGQRNSGANVLTF.

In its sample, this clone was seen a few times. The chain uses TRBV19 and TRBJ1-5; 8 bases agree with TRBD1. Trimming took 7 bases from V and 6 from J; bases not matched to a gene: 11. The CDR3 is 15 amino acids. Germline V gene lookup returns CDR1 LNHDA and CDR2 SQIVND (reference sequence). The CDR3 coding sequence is TGTGCCAGTACCCAAGACAGGGGTGGTTTTCAGCCCCAGCATTTT. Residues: CASTQDRGGFQPQHF.

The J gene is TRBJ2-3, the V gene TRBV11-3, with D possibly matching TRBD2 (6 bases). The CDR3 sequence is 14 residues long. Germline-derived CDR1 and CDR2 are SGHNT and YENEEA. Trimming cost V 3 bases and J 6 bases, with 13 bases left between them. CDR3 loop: CASSFGGRGDTQYF. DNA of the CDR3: TGTGCCAGCAGCTTCGGAGGGAGAGGGGATACGCAGTATTTT. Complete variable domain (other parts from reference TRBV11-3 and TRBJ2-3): EAGVVQSPRYKIIEKKQPVAFWCNPISGHNTLYWYLQNLGQGPELLIRYENEEAVDDSQLPKDRFSAERLKGVDSTLKIQPAELGDSAVYLCASSFGGRGDTQYFGPGTRLTVL.